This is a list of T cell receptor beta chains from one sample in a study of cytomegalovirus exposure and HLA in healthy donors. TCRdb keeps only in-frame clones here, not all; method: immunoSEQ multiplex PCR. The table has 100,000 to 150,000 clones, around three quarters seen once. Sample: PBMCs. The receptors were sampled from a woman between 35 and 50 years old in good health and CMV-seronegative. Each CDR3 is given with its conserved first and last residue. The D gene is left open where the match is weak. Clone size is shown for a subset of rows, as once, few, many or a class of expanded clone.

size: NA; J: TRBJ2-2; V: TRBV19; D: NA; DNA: TGTGCCAGTAGTATAAACAGGGCCGGGGAGCTGTTTTTT; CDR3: CASSINRAGELFF
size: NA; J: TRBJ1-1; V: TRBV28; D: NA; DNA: TGTGCCAGCAGGCTACGAGGCCTCTGGGCGGGGGCTGAAGCTTTCTTT; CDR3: CASRLRGLWAGAEAFF
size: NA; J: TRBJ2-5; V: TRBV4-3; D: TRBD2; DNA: TGCGCCAGCAGCCAAGGACTAGCGGGGGACGGGGAGACCCAGTACTTC; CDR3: CASSQGLAGDGETQYF
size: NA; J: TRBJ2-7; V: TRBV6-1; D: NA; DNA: TGTGCCAGCAGGGGGCGGGGCAGGGTGTACGAGCAGTACTTC; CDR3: CASRGRGRVYEQYF
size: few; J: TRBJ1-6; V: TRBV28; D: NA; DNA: TGTGCCAGCAGTTTACTCAGGGGTTCACCCCTCCACTTT; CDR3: CASSLLRGSPLHF
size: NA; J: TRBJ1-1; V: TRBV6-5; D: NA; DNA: TGTGCCAGCAAAAGGGGAAACACTGAAGCTTTCTTT; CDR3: CASKRGNTEAFF
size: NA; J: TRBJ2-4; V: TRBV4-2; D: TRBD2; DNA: TGTGCCAGCAGCCAAGAGGGGACTAGCGGAAACAAAAACATTCAGTACTTC; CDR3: CASSQEGTSGNKNIQYF
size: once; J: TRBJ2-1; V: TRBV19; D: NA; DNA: TGTGCCAGTAGTCTCCTAGCGAACCCCTACAATGAGCAGTTCTTC; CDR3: CASSLLANPYNEQFF
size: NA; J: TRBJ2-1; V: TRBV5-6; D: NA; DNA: TGTGCCAGCAACAATCTCCGCGGGACCCAGCAGTTCTTC; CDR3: CASNNLRGTQQFF
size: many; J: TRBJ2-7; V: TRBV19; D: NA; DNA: TGTGCCAGTAGTACCCACGCCCCCGGGACACCTCACTACGAGCAGTACTTC; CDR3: CASSTHAPGTPHYEQYF
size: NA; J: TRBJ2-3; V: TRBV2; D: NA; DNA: TGTGCCAGCAGTGGACGGGACTTCACAGATACGCAGTATTTT; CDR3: CASSGRDFTDTQYF
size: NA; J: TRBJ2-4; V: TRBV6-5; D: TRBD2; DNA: TGTGCCAGCAGTTCCCTCGGGGGAGGGTTCGGAAACAGTCAGTACTTC; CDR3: CASSSLGGGFGNSQYF
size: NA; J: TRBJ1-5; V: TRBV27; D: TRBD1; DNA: TGTGCCAGCAGCACCCGGACAGGGGGAGGCGGTCAGCCCCAGCATTTT; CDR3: CASSTRTGGGGQPQHF
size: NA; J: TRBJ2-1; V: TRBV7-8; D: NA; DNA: TGTGCCAGCAGCTTTCGGGCAGGGGTGTATGAGCAGTTCTTC; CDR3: CASSFRAGVYEQFF
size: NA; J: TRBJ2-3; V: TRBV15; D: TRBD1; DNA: TGTGCCACCAGCGGAAGGACAGGGTCCCTTCTAGATACGCAGTATTTT; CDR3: CATSGRTGSLLDTQYF
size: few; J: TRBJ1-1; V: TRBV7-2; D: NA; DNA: TGTGCCAGCACCCGCGGCCCGAACACTGAAGCTTTCTTT; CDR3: CASTRGPNTEAFF
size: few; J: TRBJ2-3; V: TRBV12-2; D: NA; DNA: TGTGCAAGTCGCCCTATCGGGGGTAGCGGGAGCACAGATACGCAGTATTTT; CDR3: CASRPIGGSGSTDTQYF
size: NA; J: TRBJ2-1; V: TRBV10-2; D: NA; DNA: TGCGCCAGCATCAACCATCCTGGCGGGACCTACAATGAGCAGTTCTTC; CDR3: CASINHPGGTYNEQFF
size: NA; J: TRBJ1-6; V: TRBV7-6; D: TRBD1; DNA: TGTGCCAGCAGCCCAAGGGGACAGGGTGGCTCACCCCTCCACTTT; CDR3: CASSPRGQGGSPLHF
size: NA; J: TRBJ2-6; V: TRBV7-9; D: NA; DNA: TGTGCCAGCAGCCCGTCTGGGGCCAACGTCCTGACTTTC; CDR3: CASSPSGANVLTF